The sample holds a few counts of the clone carrying this T cell receptor beta chain. Its antigen is unknown. This sample is part of a study of blood T cells in healthy people across ages. Study results and limitations: Observed TCR beta diversity per million T cells went down as age went up. This fall followed a roughly linear course with age. Expanded clonotype changes were possibly confounded by unknown donor CMV status.

For the second PCR, which ran for roughly 6 to 12 cycles, a sample-barcoded 5' primer and a J-beta primer mix were used. TCRdb re-analysed the 5' RACE reads in MiXCR, keeping a single row per CDR3 protein. The top ten hold less than 8% of the sample, which has around 1,500,000 distinct CDR3 sequences, roughly 40% seen once. The CDR3 is 13 amino acids. Trimming cost V 6 bases and J 5 bases; bases outside gene matches: 8. Per germline, CDR1 SQVTM and CDR2 ANQGSEA. V is TRBV29-1 and J is TRBJ2-5; 8 bases agree with TRBD1. The clonotype comes from a young woman in good health. The sequencing sample was made of blood. CDR3 sequence: CSVRTGSGETQYF. The DNA of the CDR3 is TGCAGCGTCCGGACAGGGTCTGGTGAGACCCAGTACTTC.